The rows below give T cell receptor beta chains drawn from one sample of a study of blood T cell repertoires in COVID-19. TCRdb keeps only in-frame clones here, not all; method: immunoSEQ multiplex PCR. Of 110,000 to 150,000 clones listed, about 82% were seen once; the top ten hold 8.2%. Sequencing was carried out using peripheral blood. The receptor source for this set is a woman between 55 and 75 years old with acute or convalescent COVID-19. Both conserved end residues are part of each CDR3. A D gene is named only where the DNA matches it firmly. The size field is filled for only some rows; it gives once, few, many or a size class.

V	J	size	D	CDR3	DNA
TRBV6-9	TRBJ2-7	NA	NA	CASSFWQKNYEQYF	TGTGCCAGCAGTTTCTGGCAGAAAAACTACGAGCAGTACTTC
TRBV13	TRBJ1-4	NA	NA	CASRRTGTTNEKLFF	TGTGCCAGCAGACGAACCGGGACAACTAATGAAAAACTGTTTTTT
TRBV7-7	TRBJ2-5	NA	TRBD2	CASSRGLAEETQYF	TGTGCTAGCAGCCGGGGACTAGCGGAAGAGACCCAGTACTTC
TRBV9	TRBJ2-3	NA	TRBD1	CASSVTGSSSTDTQYF	TGTGCCAGCAGCGTGACAGGGAGTTCTAGCACAGATACGCAGTATTTT
TRBV5-8	TRBJ1-2	NA	TRBD1	CASSSRDRNYGYTF	TGTGCCAGCAGCAGCCGGGACAGAAACTATGGCTACACCTTC
TRBV12-3/TRBV12-4	TRBJ1-2	NA	TRBD1	CASSLDRGLGYTF	TGTGCCAGCAGTCTCGACAGGGGGCTTGGCTACACCTTC
TRBV1	TRBJ1-1	NA	NA	CTSSQDPRRENTEAFF	TGCACCAGCAGCCAAGATCCCAGGAGGGAGAACACTGAAGCTTTCTTT
TRBV14	TRBJ1-6	NA	TRBD1	CASSRGTVTYNSPLHF	TGTGCCAGCAGCCGGGGGACAGTGACATATAATTCACCCCTCCACTTT
TRBV3-1/TRBV3-2	TRBJ2-5	NA	NA	CASSPPSRASRQTQYF	TGTGCCAGCAGCCCCCCAAGCAGGGCTAGTAGACAGACCCAGTACTTC
TRBV7-9	TRBJ1-2	NA	TRBD1	CASTTWTGDSLNYGYTF	TGTGCCAGCACTACCTGGACAGGGGACTCCCTTAACTATGGCTACACCTTC
TRBV28	TRBJ2-2	NA	TRBD2	CASSFLAGGSTGELFF	TGTGCCAGCAGTTTTTTAGCGGGGGGATCCACCGGGGAGCTGTTTTTT
TRBV12-3/TRBV12-4	TRBJ2-7	NA	NA	CASRSDSTREQYF	TGTGCCAGCCGCTCGGACAGTACGAGGGAGCAGTACTTC
TRBV9	TRBJ1-6	NA	NA	CASSVDAGDSPLHF	TGTGCCAGCAGTGTTGATGCAGGGGATTCACCCCTCCACTTT
TRBV5-8	TRBJ2-7	many	TRBD2	CASSRRGVYEQYF	TGTGCCAGCAGCCGACGGGGGGTCTACGAGCAGTACTTC
TRBV20-1	TRBJ1-4	NA	NA	CSAADEGLFF	TGCAGTGCCGCCGACGAGGGACTGTTTTTT
TRBV27	TRBJ2-6	NA	NA	CASSLSPGQSSGANVLTF	TGTGCCAGCAGTTTATCCCCTGGACAAAGCTCTGGGGCCAACGTCCTGACTTTC
TRBV28	TRBJ1-3	once	NA	CASSARASGNTIYF	TGTGCCAGCAGTGCGCGGGCCTCTGGAAACACCATATATTTT
TRBV9	TRBJ2-1	NA	TRBD2	CASSASPLTSGGSYNEQFF	TGTGCCAGCAGCGCTAGTCCCTTGACTAGCGGGGGATCATACAATGAGCAGTTCTTC
TRBV19	TRBJ2-1	NA	TRBD1	CASTPRDRVNNEQFF	TGTGCCAGTACCCCTAGGGACAGGGTGAACAATGAGCAGTTCTTC
TRBV11-3	TRBJ2-1	NA	TRBD2	CASSPWTSGGGYNEQFF	TGTGCCAGCAGCCCTTGGACTAGCGGGGGGGGATACAATGAGCAGTTCTTC
TRBV10-3	TRBJ1-3	NA	NA	CAIRNRASSGNTIYF	TGTGCCATCAGAAACAGGGCCTCCTCTGGAAACACCATATATTTT
TRBV7-7	TRBJ2-5	NA	NA	CASSPDRHQETQYF	TGTGCTAGCAGCCCCGACAGGCACCAAGAGACCCAGTACTTC
TRBV18	TRBJ2-5	NA	TRBD1	CASSQVRDRASVVQYF	TGTGCCAGCTCACAAGTGCGGGACAGGGCTTCCGTTGTCCAGTACTTC